According to its frequency, the clone carrying this T cell receptor beta chain is medium-sized. As yet, its antigen is unknown. The data were obtained in a study of T cell clusters in autoimmune cytopenias. Study results and limitations: The cluster-lack signature was not seen for secondary cytopenia versus chronic lymphocytic leukemia.

Each sample's input was around 250 ng genomic DNA, some 38,000 genome equivalents. One tube held mixed TRB-A and TRB-B primer pools for touch-down PCR. TCRdb reprocessed the multiplex PCR reads and reports one entry per CDR3 protein, with no DNA. The specimen's table records some 8,000 distinct CDR3 sequences. This receptor was taken from a human donor with an autoimmune cytopenia or autoimmune hepatitis (not recorded which). Sequenced sample: peripheral blood.

The CDR3 protein is CAWSVDRGEQYF. This chain uses TRBV30 with TRBJ2-7; TCRdb returns TRBD1, unconfirmable since there is no DNA. The CDR3 length is 12 residues. Per germline, CDR1 GTSNPN and CDR2 SVGIG (reference sequence). Supplemented by reference TRBV30 and TRBJ2-7, the full variable domain reads SQTIHQWPATLVQPVGSPLSLECTVEGTSNPNLYWYRQAAGRGLQLLFYSVGIGQISSEVPQNLSASRPQDRQFILSSKKLLLSDSGFYLCAWSVDRGEQYFGPGTRLTVT.